One sample yielded the 8 T cell receptor beta chains listed below, sequenced in a study of radiotherapy plus CTLA-4 blockade in lung cancer. Libraries were prepared by immunoSEQ multiplex PCR; TCRdb keeps only in-frame clonotypes and omits some of them. This table holds 35,000 to 40,000 clones, about two thirds found once. The specimen was peripheral blood, collected from a patient treated with radiotherapy plus ipilimumab. Receptor source: a human donor with non-small cell lung cancer who had stable disease on radiotherapy plus ipilimumab.

The chain links TRBV27 to TRBJ1-2, with a weak D call TRBD1 (5 bases). Germline-derived CDR1 and CDR2 are MNHEY and SMNVEV (reference sequence). Trimming stripped 3 bases from V and 4 bases from J, with 12 bases between. CDR3 length: 14 residues. The CDR3 sequence is CASSFQDIVYGYTF. CDR3 bases: TGTGCCAGCAGTTTTCAGGACATAGTCTATGGCTACACCTTC.

The chain carries TRBV4-1 and TRBJ2-7; TRBD1 aligns across 8 bases. The CDR3 has 15 residues. Losses at the gene ends were 1 base for V and 4 bases for J; bases not matched to a gene: 6. CDR1 is MGHRA and CDR2 is YSYEKL in the germline V gene. The CDR3 region has the DNA TGCGCCAGCAGCCAAGTCAGGACAGGGCCGTACGAGCAGTACTTC. Amino acid sequence: CASSQVRTGPYEQYF.

The chain employs TRBV10-3 and TRBJ2-7; D perhaps matches TRBD2 (6 bases). Germline V gene data show CDR1 as ENHRY and CDR2 as SYGVKD. The CDR3 covers 15 residues. V was trimmed by 4 bases and J by 0 bases, leaving 13 bases between them. The CDR3, as DNA: TGTGCCATCAGTGGCGTTGGGGGGAGCTCCTACGAGCAGTACTTC. Protein sequence: CAISGVGGSSYEQYF.

The chain is built from TRBV9 and TRBJ2-2, with D possibly matching TRBD2 (5 bases). The CDR3 runs 15 residues. Per germline, CDR1 SGDLS and CDR2 YYNGEE. V was pared by 4 bases and J by 1 base, with 11 bases between. The CDR3 loop is CASSPRGRNTGELFF. The CDR3 region has the DNA TGTGCCAGCAGCCCCCGGGGTCGGAACACCGGGGAGCTGTTTTTT.

The chain is built from TRBV11-1 and TRBJ2-7; D may be TRBD2 (5 bases). The CDR3 runs to 14 residues. The V gene lost 5 bases and the J gene lost 2 bases, with 13 bases spanning the gap. Germline lookup yields CDR1 SGHAT and CDR2 FQDESV (reference sequence). In DNA form, the CDR3 reads TGTGCCAGCAGCACGGCCGCGCGGGCCTACGAGCAGTACTTC. Translated, it gives CASSTAARAYEQYF.

The rearrangement links TRBV9 to TRBJ2-2; weak D call: TRBD2 (6 bases). The V gene lost 4 bases and the J gene lost 1 base, with 17 bases spanning the gap. The germline CDR1 and CDR2 sequences are SGDLS and YYNGEE. The CDR3 contains 17 residues. CDR3 residues: CASSPRPPAGNTGELFF. In DNA, the CDR3 is TGTGCCAGCAGCCCCCGCCCGCCAGCGGGGAACACCGGGGAGCTGTTTTTT.

The rearrangement uses TRBV2 and TRBJ2-7; 9 bases map to TRBD1. There are 14 residues in the CDR3. Germline assignment: CDR1 SNHLY and CDR2 FYNNEI. V was clipped by 4 bases and J by 6 bases; unmatched bases: 7. In DNA, the CDR3 is TGTGCCAGCAGTGGGGACAGGGACAGCCTCGAGCAGTACTTC. This sequence encodes CASSGDRDSLEQYF. The full variable domain, in which reference TRBV2 and TRBJ2-7 provide the parts outside the CDR3, is EPEVTQTPSHQVTQMGQEVILRCVPISNHLYFYWYRQILGQKVEFLVSFYNNEISEKSEIFDDQFSVERPDGSNFTLKIRSTKLEDSAMYFCASSGDRDSLEQYFGPGTRLTVT.

A single count supports this clone. The J gene is TRBJ2-1, the V gene TRBV5-5, with D tentatively TRBD1 (6 bases). The CDR3 is 14 amino acids. V was trimmed by 1 base and J by 9 bases, leaving 14 bases between them. Germline V gives CDR1 SGHKS, CDR2 YYEKEE (reference sequence). The CDR3 loop is CASSLIDRFGEQFF. CDR3 in DNA: TGTGCCAGCAGCTTGATTGACAGGTTCGGTGAGCAGTTCTTC.